This record covers a single TCR beta chain. What it recognizes is unknown. Method: immunoSEQ multiplex PCR; TCRdb's copy keeps in-frame clones and lacks some. The sample lists about 35,000 clones, roughly 90% seen once, with about 2.2% in the top ten. This specimen belongs to a study of T cells in localized non-small cell lung cancer. Study-wide results and caveats: The study found T cell clonality highest in uninvolved adjacent lung, above tumor. With higher T cell density in blood came longer overall survival.

Here the sequenced sample was peripheral blood, taken before any cancer treatment. The source is a female donor older than 55 with stage I lung adenocarcinoma.

The CDR3 DNA is TGCGCCAGTCAGACAGGGGATATCTACAATGAGCAGTTCTTC. This encodes CASQTGDIYNEQFF. The V gene is TRBV5-1, the J gene TRBJ2-1, with 8 nucleotides matching TRBD1. The CDR3 covers 14 residues. The V gene's germline CDR1 is SGHRS and CDR2 YFSETQ. Trimming took 8 bases from V and 3 from J; bases not matched to a gene: 7.